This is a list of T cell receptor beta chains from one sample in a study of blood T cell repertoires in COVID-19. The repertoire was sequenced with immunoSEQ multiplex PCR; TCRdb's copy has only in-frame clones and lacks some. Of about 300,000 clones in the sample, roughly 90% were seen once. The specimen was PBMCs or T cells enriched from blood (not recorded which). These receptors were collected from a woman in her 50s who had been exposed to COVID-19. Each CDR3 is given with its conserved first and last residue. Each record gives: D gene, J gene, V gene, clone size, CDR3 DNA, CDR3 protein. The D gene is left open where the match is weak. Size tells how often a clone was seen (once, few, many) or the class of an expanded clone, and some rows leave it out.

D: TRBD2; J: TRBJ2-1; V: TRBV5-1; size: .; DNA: TGCGCCAGCAGCCGCGGGGGGGCCAAGGGCAATGAGCAGTTCTTC; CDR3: CASSRGGAKGNEQFF
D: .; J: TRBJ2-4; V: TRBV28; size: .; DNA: TGTGCCAGCAGCCACCATAGCGGTGGTCAGCTAGCCAAAAACATTCAGTACTTC; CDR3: CASSHHSGGQLAKNIQYF
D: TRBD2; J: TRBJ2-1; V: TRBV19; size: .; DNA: TGTGCCAGTAGTAGGGGACTAGCGGTAAACAATGAGCAGTTCTTC; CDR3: CASSRGLAVNNEQFF
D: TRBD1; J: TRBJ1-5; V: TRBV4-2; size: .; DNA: TGTGCCAGCAGCCAAGTCCCCGGGACAGGGGGCGAACAGCCCCAGCATTTT; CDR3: CASSQVPGTGGEQPQHF
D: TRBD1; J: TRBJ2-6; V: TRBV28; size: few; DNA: TGTGCCAGCAGTCTAGGGGGCGTAAGGGTTCCTGGGGCCAACGTCCTGACTTTC; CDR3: CASSLGGVRVPGANVLTF
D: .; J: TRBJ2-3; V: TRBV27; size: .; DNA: TGTGCCAGCAGCCTGACTAGCACAGATACGCAGTATTTT; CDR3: CASSLTSTDTQYF
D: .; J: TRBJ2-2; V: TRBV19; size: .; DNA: TGTGCCAGTAGTATTCGGACAGCCACCGGGGAGCTGTTTTTT; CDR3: CASSIRTATGELFF
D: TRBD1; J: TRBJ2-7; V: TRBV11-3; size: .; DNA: TGTGCCAGCAGCCCTTGGTCCCGACAGGGGGATCCTCCCGAGCAGTACTTC; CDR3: CASSPWSRQGDPPEQYF
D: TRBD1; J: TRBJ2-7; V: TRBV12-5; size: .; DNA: TGTGCTAGTGCCCGGGACAGGGGCTACGAGCAGTACTTC; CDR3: CASARDRGYEQYF
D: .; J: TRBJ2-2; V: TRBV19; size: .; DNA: TGTGCCAGTAGTACCACCCCAGCGAACACCGGGGAGCTGTTTTTT; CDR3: CASSTTPANTGELFF
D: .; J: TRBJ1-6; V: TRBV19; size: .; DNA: TGTGCCAGCGCCGACGGGGCAGCGGGTAATTCACCCCTCCACTTT; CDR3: CASADGAAGNSPLHF
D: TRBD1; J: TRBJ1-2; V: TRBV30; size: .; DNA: TGTGCCTGGAACAAAGGGGCAGGGGGAGGCTATGGCTACACCTTC; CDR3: CAWNKGAGGGYGYTF
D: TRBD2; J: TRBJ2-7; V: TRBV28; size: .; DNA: TGTGCCAGCAGTTTAATAGCGGGGACCCCCGAGCAGTACTTC; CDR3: CASSLIAGTPEQYF
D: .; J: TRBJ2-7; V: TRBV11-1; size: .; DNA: TGTGCCAGCAGCTACATGAACGAGCAGTACTTC; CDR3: CASSYMNEQYF
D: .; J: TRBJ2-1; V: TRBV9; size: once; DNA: TGTGCCAGCAGCGCTCCAGGGTGGTCCTACAATGAGCAGTTCTTC; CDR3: CASSAPGWSYNEQFF
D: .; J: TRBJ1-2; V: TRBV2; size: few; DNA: TGTGCCAGCAAAGAAGGCCGACAGAGGTATGGCTACACCTTC; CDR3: CASKEGRQRYGYTF
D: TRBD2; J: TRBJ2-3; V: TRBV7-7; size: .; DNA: TGTGCTAGCAGCTTACTAGCGGGGGGAAACACAGATACGCAGTATTTT; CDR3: CASSLLAGGNTDTQYF
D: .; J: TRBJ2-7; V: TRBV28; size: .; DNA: TGTGCCAGCAGTTTGACAATGAAGGCCTACGAGCAGTACTTC; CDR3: CASSLTMKAYEQYF
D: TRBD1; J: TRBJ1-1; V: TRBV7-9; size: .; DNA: TGTGCCAGCAGCTTAGACAGGGGGCAGCGATCGAACACTGAAGCTTTCTTT; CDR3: CASSLDRGQRSNTEAFF
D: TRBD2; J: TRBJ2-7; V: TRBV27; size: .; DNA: TGTGCCAGCAGTCCGGCCGGGGGGTACGAGCAGTACTTC; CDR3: CASSPAGGYEQYF
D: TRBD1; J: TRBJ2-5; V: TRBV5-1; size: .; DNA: TGCGCCAGCATCCTTGGCTCGACAGGGGGACAAGAGACCCAGTACTTC; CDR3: CASILGSTGGQETQYF
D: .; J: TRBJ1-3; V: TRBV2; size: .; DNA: TGTGCCAGCAGTGCCCGGGACAAATACTACTCTGGAAACACCATATATTTT; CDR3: CASSARDKYYSGNTIYF
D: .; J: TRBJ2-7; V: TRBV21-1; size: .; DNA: TGTGCCAGCAGCAAGGGACAGGCGTACGAGCAGTACTTC; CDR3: CASSKGQAYEQYF
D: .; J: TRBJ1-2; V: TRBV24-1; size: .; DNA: TGTGCCACTAACGGGGGTCGGGATGGCTACACCTTC; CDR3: CATNGGRDGYTF
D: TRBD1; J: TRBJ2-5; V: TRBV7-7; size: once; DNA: TGTGCTAGCAGCTCCGGGACAGGGGGCATGGAGACCCAGTACTTC; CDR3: CASSSGTGGMETQYF
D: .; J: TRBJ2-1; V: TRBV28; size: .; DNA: TGTGCCAGCAGCGTCCGACAGGATACCTACAATGAGCAGTTCTTC; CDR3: CASSVRQDTYNEQFF
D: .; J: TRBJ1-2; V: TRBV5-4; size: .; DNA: TGTGCCAGCAGCTTGGCCGGCCGGGGTAACTATGGCTACACCTTC; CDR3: CASSLAGRGNYGYTF
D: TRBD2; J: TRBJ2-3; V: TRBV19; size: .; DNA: TGTGCCAGTACCCTAGAGCGGGACACAGATACGCAGTATTTT; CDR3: CASTLERDTDTQYF
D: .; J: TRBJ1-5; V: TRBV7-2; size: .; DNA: TGTGCCAGCAGCTTAGCGGCAGCGTTAGGCAATCAGCCCCAGCATTTT; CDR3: CASSLAAALGNQPQHF
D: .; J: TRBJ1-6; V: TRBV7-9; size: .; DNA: TGTGCCAGCAGCTTAGTCGGGGGGAAGAGTTCACCCCTCCACTTT; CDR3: CASSLVGGKSSPLHF
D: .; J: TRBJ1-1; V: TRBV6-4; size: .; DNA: TGTGCCAGCAGCCAACGCGGAGAGAACACTGAAGCTTTCTTT; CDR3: CASSQRGENTEAFF
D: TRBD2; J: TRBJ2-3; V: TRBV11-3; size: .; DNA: TGTGCCAGCAGCTTGGGCGGGGGAAGCACAGATACGCAGTATTTT; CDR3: CASSLGGGSTDTQYF
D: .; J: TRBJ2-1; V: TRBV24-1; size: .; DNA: TGTGCCACCAGTGATTCACGAACTCTGGACAATGAGCAGTTCTTC; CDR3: CATSDSRTLDNEQFF
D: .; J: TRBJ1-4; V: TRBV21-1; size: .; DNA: TGTGCCAGCCGCGAGGGACAAGGGGCAACTAATGAAAAACTGTTTTTT; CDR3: CASREGQGATNEKLFF
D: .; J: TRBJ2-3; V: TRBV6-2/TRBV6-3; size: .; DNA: TGTGCCAGCAGTTACCCGGCCAGGGGTCTTTATAGCACAGATACGCAGTATTTT; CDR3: CASSYPARGLYSTDTQYF
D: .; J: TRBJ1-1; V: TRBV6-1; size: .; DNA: TGTGCCAGCAGTGAGGGGCCCTGGACTGAAGCTTTCTTT; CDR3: CASSEGPWTEAFF
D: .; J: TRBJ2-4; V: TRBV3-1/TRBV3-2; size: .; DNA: TGTGCCAGCAGCCCCGCACCAGGCGGAGGGGTGGCCAAAAACATTCAGTACTTC; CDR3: CASSPAPGGGVAKNIQYF
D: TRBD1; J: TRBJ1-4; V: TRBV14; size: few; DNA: TGTGCCAGCAGCCACAATAGGGGGCAGGGCGTAACTAATGAAAAACTGTTTTTT; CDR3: CASSHNRGQGVTNEKLFF
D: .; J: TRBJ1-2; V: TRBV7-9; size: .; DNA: TGTGCCAGCAGCTTAGTTGGCGGCACCTATGGCTACACCTTC; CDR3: CASSLVGGTYGYTF
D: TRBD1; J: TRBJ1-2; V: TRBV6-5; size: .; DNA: TGTGCCAGCACCCGGACAGGGGTAGGCTACACCTTC; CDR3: CASTRTGVGYTF
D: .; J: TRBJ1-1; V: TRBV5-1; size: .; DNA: TGCGCCAGCAGCCTCCAGGATAACACTGAAGCTTTCTTT; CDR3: CASSLQDNTEAFF
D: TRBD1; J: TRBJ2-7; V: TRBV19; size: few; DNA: TGTGCCAGTGGGACAGGGGACGGCGAGCAGTACTTC; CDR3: CASGTGDGEQYF
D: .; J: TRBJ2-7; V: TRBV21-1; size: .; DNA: TGTGCCAGCAGCAATAGGACAGTCTACGAGCAGTACTTC; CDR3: CASSNRTVYEQYF
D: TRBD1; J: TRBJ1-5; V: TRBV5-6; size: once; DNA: TGTGCCAGCAGCTCCGCGTCGCAGGGGGCAATTGGGTCGAGTCAGCCCCAGCATTTT; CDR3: CASSSASQGAIGSSQPQHF
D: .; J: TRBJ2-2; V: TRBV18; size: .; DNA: TGTGCCAGCTCACCTAGCCGTTCTACCGGGGAGCTGTTTTTT; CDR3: CASSPSRSTGELFF
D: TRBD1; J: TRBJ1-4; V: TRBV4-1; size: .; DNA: TGCGCCAGCAGCCAAATAGGGACAGAGATTAATGAAAAACTGTTTTTT; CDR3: CASSQIGTEINEKLFF
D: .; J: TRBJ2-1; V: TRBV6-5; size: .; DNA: TGTGCCAGCAGAGACACAGGTTACAATGAGCAGTTCTTC; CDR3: CASRDTGYNEQFF